This T cell receptor (beta chain) was profiled in a study of control samples from healthy donors and cancer patients. The data were produced by immunoSEQ multiplex PCR, yet TCRdb's version contains in-frame clones alone and is incomplete. The sample lists 70,000 to 80,000 clones; roughly 84% were seen once. This TCR derives from a middle-aged man in good health. The sample consisted of blood.

CDR3 DNA: TGTGCCGGGGAATTCGGGCAGCCGAACACTGAAGCTTTCTTT. Its protein is CAGEFGQPNTEAFF. The chain has TRBV2 and TRBJ1-1; no clear D gene. The CDR3 contains 14 residues. CDR1 and CDR2 (germline): SNHLY, FYNNEI. V gave up 11 bases and J gave up 1 base, with 17 bases separating them.